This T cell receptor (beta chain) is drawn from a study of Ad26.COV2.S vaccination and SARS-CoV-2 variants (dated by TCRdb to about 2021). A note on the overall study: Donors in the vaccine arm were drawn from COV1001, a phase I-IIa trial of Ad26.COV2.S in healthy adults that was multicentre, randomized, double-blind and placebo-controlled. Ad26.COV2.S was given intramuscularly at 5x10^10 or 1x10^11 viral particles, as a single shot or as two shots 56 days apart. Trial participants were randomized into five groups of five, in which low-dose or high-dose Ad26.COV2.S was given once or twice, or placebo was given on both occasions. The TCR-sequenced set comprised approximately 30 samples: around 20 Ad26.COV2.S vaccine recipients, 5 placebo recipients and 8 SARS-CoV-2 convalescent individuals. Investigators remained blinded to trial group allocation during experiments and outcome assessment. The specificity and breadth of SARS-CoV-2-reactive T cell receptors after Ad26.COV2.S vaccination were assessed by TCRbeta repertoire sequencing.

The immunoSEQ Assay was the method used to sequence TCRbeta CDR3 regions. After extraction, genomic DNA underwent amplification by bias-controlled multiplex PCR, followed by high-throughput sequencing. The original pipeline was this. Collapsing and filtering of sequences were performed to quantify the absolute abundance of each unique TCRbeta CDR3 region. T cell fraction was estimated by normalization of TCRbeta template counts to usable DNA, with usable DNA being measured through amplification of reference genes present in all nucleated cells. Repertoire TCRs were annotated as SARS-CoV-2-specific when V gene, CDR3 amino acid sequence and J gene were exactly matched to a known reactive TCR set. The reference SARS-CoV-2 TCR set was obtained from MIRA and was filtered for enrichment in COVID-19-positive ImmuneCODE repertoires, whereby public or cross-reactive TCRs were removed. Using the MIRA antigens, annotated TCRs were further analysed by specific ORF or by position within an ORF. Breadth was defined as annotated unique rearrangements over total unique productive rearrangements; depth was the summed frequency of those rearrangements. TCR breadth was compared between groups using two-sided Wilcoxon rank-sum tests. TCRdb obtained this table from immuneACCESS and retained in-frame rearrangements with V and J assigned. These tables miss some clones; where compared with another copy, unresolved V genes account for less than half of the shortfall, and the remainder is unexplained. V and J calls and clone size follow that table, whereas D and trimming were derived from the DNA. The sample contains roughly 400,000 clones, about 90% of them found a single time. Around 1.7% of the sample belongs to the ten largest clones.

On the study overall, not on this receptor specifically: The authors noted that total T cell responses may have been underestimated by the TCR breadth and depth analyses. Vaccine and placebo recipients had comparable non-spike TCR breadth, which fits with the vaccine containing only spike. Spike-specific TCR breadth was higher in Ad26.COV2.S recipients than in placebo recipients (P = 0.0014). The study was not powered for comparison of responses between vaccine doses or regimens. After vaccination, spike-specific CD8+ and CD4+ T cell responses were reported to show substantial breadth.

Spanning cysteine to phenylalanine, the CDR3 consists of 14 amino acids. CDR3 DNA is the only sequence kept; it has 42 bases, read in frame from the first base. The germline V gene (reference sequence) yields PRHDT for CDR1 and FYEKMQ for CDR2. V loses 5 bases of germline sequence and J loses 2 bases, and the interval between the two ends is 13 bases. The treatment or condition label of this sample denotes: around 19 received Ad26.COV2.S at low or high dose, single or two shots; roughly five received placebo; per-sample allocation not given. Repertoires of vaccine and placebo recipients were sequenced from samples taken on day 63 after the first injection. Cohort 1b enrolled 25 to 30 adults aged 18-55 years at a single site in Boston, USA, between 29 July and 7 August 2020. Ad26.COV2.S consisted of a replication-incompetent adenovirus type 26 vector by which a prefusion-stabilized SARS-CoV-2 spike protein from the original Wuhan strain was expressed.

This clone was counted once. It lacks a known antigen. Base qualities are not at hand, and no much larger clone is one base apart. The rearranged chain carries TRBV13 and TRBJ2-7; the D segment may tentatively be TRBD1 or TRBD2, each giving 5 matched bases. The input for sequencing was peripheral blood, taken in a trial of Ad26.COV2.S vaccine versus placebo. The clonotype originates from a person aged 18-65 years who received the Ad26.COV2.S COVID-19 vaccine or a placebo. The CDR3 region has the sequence CASSHRDGTYEQYF. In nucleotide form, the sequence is TGTGCCAGCAGCCACCGGGACGGAACCTACGAGCAGTACTTC.